The 4 T cell receptor beta chains given below trace back to one sample, sequenced in a study of T cells after posttransplantation cyclophosphamide. Profiled with immunoSEQ multiplex PCR; TCRdb holds only in-frame clones, not every one. The data contain about 10,000 clones, 98% of them singletons. The sequencing sample was made of naive CD8+ T cells sorted from PBMCs. The receptors were sampled from a man aged 50-59 years in good health, CMV-negative, and a related stem cell transplant donor.

This clone was recorded only once. V gene TRBV11-3 combines with J gene TRBJ2-1; the match to TRBD1 covers 9 bases. This CDR3 comprises 15 residues. Germline CDR1 is SGHNT and CDR2 is YENEEA. Germline trimming cut 7 bases from V and 6 bases from J; bases unmatched to any gene: 10. This chain's CDR3 is CASNPGQGETNEQFF. The CDR3 DNA reads TGTGCCAGCAACCCGGGACAGGGTGAGACCAATGAGCAGTTCTTC.

The rearrangement uses TRBV10-3 and TRBJ1-4, with 8 positions matching TRBD1. Germline CDR1 is ENHRY and CDR2 is SYGVKD. V lost 8 bases, J lost 3 bases, and 5 bases stayed unmatched. The CDR3 sequence is 14 residues long. The CDR3 spells CAIGEQGANEKLFF. CDR3 coding DNA: TGTGCCATCGGAGAACAGGGGGCTAATGAAAAACTGTTTTTT.

The J gene is TRBJ2-7, the V gene TRBV5-6; possibly TRBD2 for D (5 bases). This CDR3 is 14 amino acids long. V lost 0 bases and J lost 0, with 7 bases in between. Germline CDR1 and CDR2: SGHDT and YYEEEE. The CDR3: CASSLGGSSYEQYF. The CDR3 bases are TGTGCCAGCAGCTTGGGTGGGAGCTCCTACGAGCAGTACTTC.

The chain employs TRBV27 and TRBJ1-1; D gene unclear. Germline assignment: CDR1 MNHEY and CDR2 SMNVEV (reference sequence). The CDR3 spans 13 residues. Trimming removed 3 bases at V and 4 bases at J, with 9 bases between. The chain's CDR3 is CASSFAARTEAFF. In nucleotides, the CDR3 is TGTGCCAGCAGTTTTGCGGCTCGCACTGAAGCTTTCTTT.